Listed below are T cell receptor beta chains from one sample, sequenced in a study of blood T cell repertoires in COVID-19. TCRdb's table, derived via immunoSEQ multiplex PCR, lists solely in-frame clones and lacks some. The sample yields about 200,000 clones, 88% seen once. Sequenced input: peripheral blood. The receptor source for this set is a man aged 18 to 35 with active or convalescent COVID-19. The CDR3 runs from the conserved cysteine through the conserved F or W. A D gene is named only where the DNA matches it firmly. Some rows have no size entry. The others give once, few or many, or a class for an expanded clone.

V gene,D gene,clone size,J gene,CDR3 DNA,CDR3 protein
TRBV5-1,TRBD2,.,TRBJ2-7,TGCGCCAGCAGTGAAAGACTAGCGGGAGTGGGGGAGCAGTACTTC,CASSERLAGVGEQYF
TRBV7-2,TRBD1,.,TRBJ2-5,TGTGCCAGCAGCTGGGTTACAGGGGTGGGAGAGACCCAGTACTTC,CASSWVTGVGETQYF
TRBV18,.,.,TRBJ1-1,TGTGCCAGCTCACCCGGGTGGCGGGGCACTGAAGCTTTCTTT,CASSPGWRGTEAFF
TRBV25-1,.,.,TRBJ1-1,TGTGCCACCCGGACGCATCGGGGCACTGAAGCTTTCTTT,CATRTHRGTEAFF
TRBV6-2/TRBV6-3,.,.,TRBJ2-7,TGTGCCAGCAGTATCCTAGAGGGAACTACCTACGAGCAGTACTTC,CASSILEGTTYEQYF
TRBV19,TRBD1,once,TRBJ1-1,TGTGCCAGTAGTAGGGACAGGGAAGCTTTCTTT,CASSRDREAFF
TRBV6-2/TRBV6-3,.,.,TRBJ1-5,TGTGCCAGCAGTGACAGTAGCAATCAGCCCCAGCATTTT,CASSDSSNQPQHF
TRBV19,.,.,TRBJ1-5,TGTGCCAGTAGTTTAGGACATAGCAATCAGCCCCAGCATTTT,CASSLGHSNQPQHF
TRBV5-1,TRBD2,.,TRBJ2-5,TGCGCCAGCAGCTTGGCTAGCGGGGGGGCCGTAGAGACCCAGTACTTC,CASSLASGGAVETQYF
TRBV19,TRBD2,once,TRBJ2-3,TGTGCCAGTAGTACCGCACTAGCGGGGGCCACAGATACGCAGTATTTT,CASSTALAGATDTQYF
TRBV10-2,.,.,TRBJ2-3,TGCGCCAGCAGTGATACAAATACGCAGTATTTT,CASSDTNTQYF
TRBV6-1,TRBD1,.,TRBJ1-2,TGTGCCAGCAGTGAAGGTGGGACAGGGGCCAATGGCTACACCTTC,CASSEGGTGANGYTF
TRBV7-9,TRBD1,.,TRBJ2-5,TGTGCCAGCAGCTTATCAGGGGGCCACTACCAAGAGACCCAGTACTTC,CASSLSGGHYQETQYF
TRBV19,.,.,TRBJ2-7,TGTGCCAGTAGCAATAACAGGGGACGGGGGTACGAGCAGTACTTC,CASSNNRGRGYEQYF